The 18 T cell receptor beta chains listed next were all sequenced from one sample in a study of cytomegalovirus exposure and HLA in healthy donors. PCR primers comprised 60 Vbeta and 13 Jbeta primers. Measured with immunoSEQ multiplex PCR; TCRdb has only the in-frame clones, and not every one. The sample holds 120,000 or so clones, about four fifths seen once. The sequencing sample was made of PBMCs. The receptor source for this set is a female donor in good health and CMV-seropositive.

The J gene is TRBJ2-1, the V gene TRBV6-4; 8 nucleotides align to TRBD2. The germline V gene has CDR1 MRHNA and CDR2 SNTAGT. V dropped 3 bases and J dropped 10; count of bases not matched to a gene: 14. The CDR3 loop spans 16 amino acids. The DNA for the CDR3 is TGTGCCAGCAGTGAAGGACCGGGACTAGGCCCCACCGAGCAGTTCTTC. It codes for CASSEGPGLGPTEQFF.

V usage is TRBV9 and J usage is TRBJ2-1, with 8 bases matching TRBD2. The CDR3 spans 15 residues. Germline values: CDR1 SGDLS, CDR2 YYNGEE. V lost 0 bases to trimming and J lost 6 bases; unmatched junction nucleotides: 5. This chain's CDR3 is CASSVDSGGFNEQFF. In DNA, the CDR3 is TGTGCCAGCAGCGTAGACAGCGGGGGCTTCAATGAGCAGTTCTTC.

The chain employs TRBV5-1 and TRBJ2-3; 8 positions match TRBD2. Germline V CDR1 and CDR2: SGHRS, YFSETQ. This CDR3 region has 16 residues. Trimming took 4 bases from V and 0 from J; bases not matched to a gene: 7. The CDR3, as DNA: TGCGCCAGCAGCCCCGAAGTAGCGGGGAGCACAGATACGCAGTATTTT. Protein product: CASSPEVAGSTDTQYF.

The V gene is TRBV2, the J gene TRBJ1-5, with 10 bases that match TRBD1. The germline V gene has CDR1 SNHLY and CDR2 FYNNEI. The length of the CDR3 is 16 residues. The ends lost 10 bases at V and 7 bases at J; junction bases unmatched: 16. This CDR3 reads CATGGQGPPRGQPQHF. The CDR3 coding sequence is TGTGCCACCGGGGGACAGGGGCCCCCACGGGGCCAGCCCCAGCATTTT.

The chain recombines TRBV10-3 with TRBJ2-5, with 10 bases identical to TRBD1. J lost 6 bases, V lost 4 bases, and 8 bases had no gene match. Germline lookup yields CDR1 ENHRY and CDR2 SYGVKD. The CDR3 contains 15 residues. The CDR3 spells CAISAGTGAVQTQYF. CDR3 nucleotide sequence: TGTGCCATCAGTGCCGGGACAGGGGCTGTGCAGACCCAGTACTTC.

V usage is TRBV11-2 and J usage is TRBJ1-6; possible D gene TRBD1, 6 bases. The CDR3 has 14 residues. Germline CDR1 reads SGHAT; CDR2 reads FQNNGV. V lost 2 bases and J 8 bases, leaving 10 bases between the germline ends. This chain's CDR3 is CASSLLGGYSPLHF. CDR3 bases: TGTGCCAGCAGCTTATTAGGGGGATATTCACCCCTCCACTTT.

CDR3 nucleotides: TGTGCCAGCAGTTACGCGGCGGGCGACTACGAGCAGTACTTC. Translating it yields CASSYAAGDYEQYF. The chain employs TRBV6-5 and TRBJ2-7, with D possibly TRBD2 on 5 matching bases. This CDR3 is built from 14 residues. CDR1 and CDR2 (germline): MNHEY, SVGAGI. V was cut by 2 bases and J by 3 bases, with 11 bases left in between.

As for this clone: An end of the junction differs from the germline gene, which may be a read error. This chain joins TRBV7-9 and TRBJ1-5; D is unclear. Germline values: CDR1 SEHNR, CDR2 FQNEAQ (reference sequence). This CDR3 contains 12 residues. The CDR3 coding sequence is TGTTCCAGCAGCTTAGACTCTCAGCCCCAGCATTTT. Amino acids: CSSSLDSQPQHF.

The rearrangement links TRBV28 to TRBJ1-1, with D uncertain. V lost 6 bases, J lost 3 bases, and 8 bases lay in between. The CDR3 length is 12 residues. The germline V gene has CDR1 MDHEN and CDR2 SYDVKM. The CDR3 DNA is TGTGCCAGCAGCTCGGGTTACACTGAAGCTTTCTTT. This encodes CASSSGYTEAFF.

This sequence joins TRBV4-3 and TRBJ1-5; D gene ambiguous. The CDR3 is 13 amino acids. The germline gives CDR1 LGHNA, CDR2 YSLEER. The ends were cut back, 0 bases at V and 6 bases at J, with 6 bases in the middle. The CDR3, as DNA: TGCGCCAGCAGCCAAGACTACCGTCAGCCCCAGCATTTT. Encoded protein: CASSQDYRQPQHF.

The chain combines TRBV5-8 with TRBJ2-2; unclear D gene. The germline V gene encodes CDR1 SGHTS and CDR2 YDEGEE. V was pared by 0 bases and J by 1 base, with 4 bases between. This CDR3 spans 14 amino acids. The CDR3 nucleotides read TGTGCCAGCAGCTTGGTACAGAACACCGGGGAGCTGTTTTTT. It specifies CASSLVQNTGELFF.

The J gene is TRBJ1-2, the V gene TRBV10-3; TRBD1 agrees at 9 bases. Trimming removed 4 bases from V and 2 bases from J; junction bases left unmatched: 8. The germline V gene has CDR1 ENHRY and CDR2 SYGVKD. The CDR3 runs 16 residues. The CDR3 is CAISASPGQGNYGYTF. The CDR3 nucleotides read TGTGCCATCAGTGCGTCCCCGGGACAGGGCAACTATGGCTACACCTTC.

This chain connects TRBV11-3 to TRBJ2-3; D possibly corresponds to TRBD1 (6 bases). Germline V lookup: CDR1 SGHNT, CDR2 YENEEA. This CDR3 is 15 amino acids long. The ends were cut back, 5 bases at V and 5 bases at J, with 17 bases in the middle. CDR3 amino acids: CASSPQGNGRDTQYF. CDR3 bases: TGTGCCAGCAGCCCCCAGGGGAATGGTAGAGATACGCAGTATTTT.

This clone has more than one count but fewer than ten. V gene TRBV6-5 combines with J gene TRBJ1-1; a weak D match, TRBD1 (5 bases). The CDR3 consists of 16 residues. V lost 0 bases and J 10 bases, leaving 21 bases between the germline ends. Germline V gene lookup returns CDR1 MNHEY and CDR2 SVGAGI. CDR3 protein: CASSYSTGTMNTGAFF. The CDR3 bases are TGTGCCAGCAGTTACTCAACAGGAACAATGAACACGGGAGCTTTCTTT.

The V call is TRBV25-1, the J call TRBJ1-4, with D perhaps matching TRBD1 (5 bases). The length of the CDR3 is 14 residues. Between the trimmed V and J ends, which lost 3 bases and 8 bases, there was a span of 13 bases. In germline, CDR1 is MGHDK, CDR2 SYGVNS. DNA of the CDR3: TGTGCCAGCAGTGACTCGGGGGTAGGCGAAAAACTGTTTTTT. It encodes CASSDSGVGEKLFF.

DNA for the CDR3: TGTGCCAGCAGCCAAGTAAGACAGCCTAACTATGGCTACACCTTC. Its translation is CASSQVRQPNYGYTF. J is TRBJ1-2 and V is TRBV14; perhaps TRBD1 as D (5 bases). CDR1 and CDR2 from the germline V gene are SGHDN and FVKESK. CDR3 length: 15 amino acids. Trimming took 1 base from V and 0 from J, leaving 9 bases between them.

CDR3 sequence: CASSVGTVNTGELFF. The CDR3 region has the DNA TGTGCCAGCAGCGTCGGGACAGTAAACACCGGGGAGCTGTTTTTT. The V and J genes are TRBV7-3 and TRBJ2-2; 7 bases are shared with TRBD1. The V gene end was trimmed by 5 bases and the J gene end by 2 bases; junction bases not matched to a gene: 5. Per germline, CDR1 SGHTA and CDR2 FQGTGA. The CDR3 is 15 residues long.

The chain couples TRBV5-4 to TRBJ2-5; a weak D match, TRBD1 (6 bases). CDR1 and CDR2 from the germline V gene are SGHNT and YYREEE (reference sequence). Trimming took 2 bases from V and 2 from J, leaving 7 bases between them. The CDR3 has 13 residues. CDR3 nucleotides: TGTGCCAGCAGCTTACAGGGTCAAGAGACCCAGTACTTC. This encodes CASSLQGQETQYF.